This T cell receptor (beta chain) was recorded in a study of blood T cells in healthy people across ages. The study's findings and limits: The long-lived group displayed more naive CD4+ cells, plus higher diversity, than the aged donors did. Older age went with lower TCR beta diversity per million T cells, in a roughly linear way.

As concerns this clonotype: Its antigen is unidentified.

A J-beta primer mix and a sample-barcoded 5' primer were used in a second PCR of roughly 7 to 12 cycles. A template-switch adaptor with 12 random nucleotides tagged each cDNA molecule. TCRdb reprocessed the 5' RACE reads with MiXCR, giving one entry per CDR3 protein. Here the sample spans 1.2 million to 1.5 million distinct CDR3 sequences, around 55% being singletons. Every sample yielded at least 6 million isolated PBMCs. Trimming left V 0 bases short and J 10 bases short, with 16 bases between. CDR3 length: 14 amino acids. Germline loops: CDR1 DFQATT, CDR2 SNEGSKA (reference sequence). The genes are TRBV20-1 and TRBJ2-1, with no clear D. Input material: blood. The clonotype was recovered from a young man in good health. The CDR3 spells CSARDTGRSYEQFF. In DNA, the CDR3 is TGCAGTGCTAGAGATACCGGCCGATCCTACGAGCAGTTCTTC.